This is a list of T cell receptor beta chains from one sample in a study of T cell changes during pregnancy in multiple sclerosis. The table came from immunoSEQ multiplex PCR; TCRdb's copy has only in-frame clones and leaves some out. The sample holds under 40,000 clones, around nine tenths seen once. This material consisted of CD4+ T cells from peripheral blood mononuclear cells, taken in the third trimester of pregnancy. Receptors were obtained from a female donor in good health, enrolled as a control in a pregnancy study. The CDR3 runs from the conserved cysteine through the conserved F or W. D genes are given only for firm matches. Clone size appears in some rows only: once, few, many, or a class for an expanded clone.

j_call | clone_size | v_call | d_call | cdr3_nt | cdr3_aa
TRBJ2-7 | once | TRBV18 | TRBD2 | TGTGCCAGCTCACTAAACCCCTTGGGGGGGGACGAGCAGTACTTC | CASSLNPLGGDEQYF
TRBJ2-7 | . | TRBV7-9 | . | TGTGCCAGCAGCATCGCCACCGGGACATATACCTACGAGCAGTACTTC | CASSIATGTYTYEQYF
TRBJ1-1 | . | TRBV7-2 | TRBD1 | TGTGCCAGCAAGGGACAGTCAATGAACACTGAAGCTTTCTTT | CASKGQSMNTEAFF
TRBJ1-1 | once | TRBV30 | TRBD1 | TGTGCTCGGGACAGATTGAACATGAACACTGAAGCTTTCTTT | CARDRLNMNTEAFF
TRBJ1-5 | . | TRBV19 | TRBD1 | TGTGCCAGTAGCAGGGGGCTCGATCAGCCCCAGCATTTT | CASSRGLDQPQHF
TRBJ2-5 | . | TRBV19 | TRBD2 | TGTGCCAGTTCTACCGGGACTAGAGGGACCCAGTACTTC | CASSTGTRGTQYF
TRBJ1-6 | once | TRBV2 | TRBD1 | TGTGCCAGCAGTGTACCGGGTGGACAGGGGGCTTCTTATAATTCACCCCTCCACTTT | CASSVPGGQGASYNSPLHF
TRBJ1-4 | . | TRBV29-1 | TRBD1 | TGCAGCGTTGTCACAGGGGCGGATGAAAAACTGTTTTTT | CSVVTGADEKLFF
TRBJ2-3 | . | TRBV18 | TRBD2 | TGTGCCAGCTCACCCCCTAGCGGGGGACTCACAGATACGCAGTATTTT | CASSPPSGGLTDTQYF
TRBJ2-7 | once | TRBV25-1 | TRBD2 | TGTGCCAGCAGTCCGGGACTAGCGGGGACCTACGAGCAGTACTTC | CASSPGLAGTYEQYF
TRBJ2-5 | . | TRBV7-8 | . | TGTGCCAGCAGCTTAGTAGAGGGCCGGCGGGGCCAAGAGACCCAGTACTTC | CASSLVEGRRGQETQYF
TRBJ1-5 | once | TRBV4-1 | . | TGCGCCAGCAGCCAAGATCCCTTGGCCAAGCCCCAGCATTTT | CASSQDPLAKPQHF
TRBJ1-1 | . | TRBV5-4 | . | TGTGCCAGCAGCTTGGCGGGAAGGGAAGCTTTCTTT | CASSLAGREAFF
TRBJ1-1 | . | TRBV27 | . | TGTGCCAGCAGTTATCGGACTACCCGCACTGAAGCTTTCTTT | CASSYRTTRTEAFF
TRBJ2-3 | . | TRBV4-2 | TRBD2 | TGTGCCAGCAGCCAAGAAGATCAACTAGCGACGGCAGATACGCAGTATTTT | CASSQEDQLATADTQYF
TRBJ2-2 | . | TRBV5-1 | . | TGCGCCAGCAGCTTGGGGTCCAGGGCGAACACCGGGGAGCTGTTTTTT | CASSLGSRANTGELFF
TRBJ2-7 | . | TRBV18 | TRBD1 | TGTGCCAGCTCGGAGACGACGGGACAGGGCCCCATTAAGCAGTACTTC | CASSETTGQGPIKQYF
TRBJ1-1 | few | TRBV6-5 | . | TGTGCCAGCAGTTACGACGTGGGGGGTGAAGCTTTCTTT | CASSYDVGGEAFF
TRBJ2-1 | . | TRBV6-5 | TRBD1 | TGTGCCAGCAAGGGACAGGGGTATGAGCAGTTCTTC | CASKGQGYEQFF
TRBJ2-2 | once | TRBV5-4 | TRBD2 | TGTGCCAGCAGATCCGGGGGGGGCGCCGGGGAGCTGTTTTTT | CASRSGGGAGELFF
TRBJ1-2 | . | TRBV5-1 | TRBD1 | TGCGCCAGCAGCTTGGTAGACGGGACAGGGAGCGCGAGCTTC | CASSLVDGTGSASF
TRBJ2-7 | . | TRBV10-3 | . | TGTGCCATCAGAGGGGGCGGGGAAAGCGAGCAGTACTTC | CAIRGGGESEQYF